The clone carrying this T cell receptor (beta chain) was counted between two and nine times. The antigen remains unidentified. Researchers reported sorting CD4+ naive, central memory, regulatory and stem cell-like memory cells via CD45RO/CCR7/CD25/CD127/CD95/CD27. This CDR3 region has 15 residues. Germline V lookup: CDR1 LGHNA, CDR2 YSLEER. V dropped 8 bases and J dropped 3 bases, with 16 bases sitting between them. These data come from a study of beta chain features in type 1 diabetes. Findings and caveats of the study: Healthy donors had naive, central memory and Treg TCRB repertoires that appeared less similar than those seen among patients.

Sequenced material consisted of expressed TCRB transcripts (all of the isolated RNA was reverse transcribed). Each sample of naive, central memory or regulatory T cells had, on average, approximately 3.5 million reads. Clones were sequenced by immunoSEQ multiplex PCR, and TCRdb holds only the in-frame ones, with some missing. The sample has hundreds of thousands of clones, around a sixth seen once. This sequence joins TRBV4-3 and TRBJ1-4; no reliable D call. This clonotype was obtained from a man younger than 35 in good health. The specimen was naive CD4+ T cells from blood. DNA of the CDR3: TGCGCCAGCTCGGTCAATTGGGGTGCTAATGAAAAACTGTTTTTT. As protein: CASSVNWGANEKLFF.